Listed here are 20 T cell receptor beta chains from one sample, sequenced in a study of response to subunit inactivated influenza vaccine. TCRdb re-called the RT-PCR reads through MiXCR, storing one row per CDR3 protein. This sample has about 540,000 distinct CDR3 sequences, with roughly a quarter found just once. The sample was also linked to a second study, of T cells expressing NK-cell markers. That source reports: Libraries used 5'RACE template switching adding universal primer site and UMIs.

Source: CD4+ T cells sorted from PBMCs, taken about 13 days after vaccination. The receptors come from a man aged 50 to 60 who received an inactivated influenza vaccine.

Here the CDR3 reads CATSRGYGYTF. Written as DNA, the CDR3 is TGTGCCACCAGTCGCGGGTATGGCTACACCTTC. The chain is built from TRBV24-1 and TRBJ1-2; D remains ambiguous. The CDR3 covers 11 residues. V was cut by 6 bases and J by 5 bases, with 6 bases left in between. CDR1 is KGHDR and CDR2 is SFDVKD in the germline V gene.

This clonotype appeared a few times. The chain combines TRBV5-1 with TRBJ2-1, with TRBD2 matching 12 bases. The V gene's germline CDR1 is SGHRS and CDR2 YFSETQ. J gave up 4 bases and V 0 bases, and 8 bases lay outside the gene matches. This CDR3 spans 18 amino acids. For the CDR3, the DNA is TGCGCCAGCAGCTTGGGGGTGACTAGCGGGGGATTGTACAATGAGCAGTTCTTC. Its translation: CASSLGVTSGGLYNEQFF.

This chain joins TRBV7-2 and TRBJ2-7, with 7 bases lining up with TRBD1. V gave up 4 bases and J gave up 0 bases; unmatched junction bases: 6. The CDR3 contains 15 residues. The germline gives CDR1 SGHTA, CDR2 FQGNSA. The CDR3 is CASSSGTAYSYEQYF. CDR3 sequence (DNA): TGTGCCAGCAGCTCGGGGACAGCCTACTCCTACGAGCAGTACTTC. The full variable domain, with the rest looked up from reference TRBV7-2 and TRBJ2-7, is GAGVSQSPSNKVTEKGKDVELRCDPISGHTALYWYRQSLGQGLEFLIYFQGNSAPDKSGLPSDRFSAERTGGSVSTLTIQRTQQEDSAVYLCASSSGTAYSYEQYFGPGTRLTVT.

The chain recombines TRBV24-1 with TRBJ2-1, with 9 bases aligning to TRBD2. CDR1 is KGHDR and CDR2 is SFDVKD in the germline V gene. The length of the CDR3 is 16 residues. V was clipped by 2 bases and J by 9 bases; unmatched bases: 10. The CDR3 DNA reads as TGTGCCACCAGTGATTATTCCAGCGGGGGGCATGGTGAGCAGTTCTTC. Its translation: CATSDYSSGGHGEQFF.

The chain recombines TRBV19 with TRBJ1-4, with D perhaps matching TRBD1 (5 bases). The CDR3 extends over 13 amino acids. V lost 9 bases and J lost 11, with 19 bases in between. CDR1 is LNHDA and CDR2 is SQIVND in the germline V gene (reference sequence). CDR3 in DNA: TGTGCCAGCGATGAAAATATGGGGACGAAACTGTTTTTT. Translated: CASDENMGTKLFF.

This clonotype was seen only a few times. This rearrangement joins TRBV6-2 or TRBV6-3 to TRBJ2-7; the D gene is possibly TRBD2 (6 bases). Between the trimmed V and J ends, which lost 4 bases and 3 bases, there was a span of 16 bases. The CDR3 covers 15 residues. CDR1 and CDR2 from the germline V gene are MNHEY and SVGEGT. CDR3 DNA: TGTGCCAGCAGTTTCCGATCGAGCGGGTACTACGAGCAGTACTTC. Amino acids: CASSFRSSGYYEQYF.

The chain joins TRBV7-2 to TRBJ1-1; perhaps TRBD1 as D (5 bases). This CDR3 is 14 amino acids long. Germline V lookup: CDR1 SGHTA, CDR2 FQGNSA. V lost 5 bases to trimming and J lost 3 bases, with 13 bases between them. CDR3 sequence: CASSIQGRDTEAFF. DNA for the CDR3: TGTGCCAGCAGCATTCAGGGTCGGGACACTGAAGCTTTCTTT.

The chain joins TRBV11-2 to TRBJ2-3; D is perhaps TRBD1 (5 bases). With 5 bases removed from V and 1 base from J, the gap between germline ends came to 22 bases. Per germline, CDR1 SGHAT and CDR2 FQNNGV. CDR3 size: 18 residues. The CDR3 loop reads CASSGVGVARLGTDTQYF. The CDR3 bases are TGTGCCAGCAGCGGAGTAGGGGTGGCCCGGCTCGGCACAGATACGCAGTATTTT.

This clonotype was picked up a small number of times. The rearrangement links TRBV4-1 to TRBJ1-4; D may be TRBD1 (5 bases). The CDR3 extends over 17 amino acids. With 0 bases removed from V and 8 bases from J, the gap between germline ends came to 19 bases. CDR1 is MGHRA, CDR2 YSYEKL, per germline. CDR3 sequence: CASSQDGVFVQGEKLFF. The CDR3 bases are TGCGCCAGCAGCCAAGACGGGGTATTTGTTCAGGGAGAAAAACTGTTTTTT.

In DNA, the CDR3 is TGTGCCAGCAGCCGTGGGGGGCTCACTAATGAAAAACTGTTTTTT. This sequence encodes CASSRGGLTNEKLFF. The chain joins TRBV7-2 to TRBJ1-4; TRBD1 might be the D (6 bases). With 5 bases removed from V and 2 bases from J, the gap between germline ends came to 12 bases. The CDR3 sequence is 15 residues long. Per the germline V gene, CDR1 is SGHTA and CDR2 is FQGNSA.

The chain couples TRBV24-1 to TRBJ2-2, with a tentative D call TRBD2 (5 bases). The CDR3 covers 15 residues. Trimming took 2 bases from V and 6 from J, leaving 12 bases between them. CDR1 and CDR2 (germline): KGHDR, SFDVKD. CDR3 region: CATSDSRGIAGELFF. CDR3 DNA sequence: TGTGCCACCAGTGATTCACGGGGAATCGCCGGGGAGCTGTTTTTT.

This clonotype was picked up a small number of times. The junction departs from the called germline gene at one end, perhaps through a read error. This chain uses TRBV7-2 with TRBJ2-3; 7 bases match TRBD1. Germline V gives CDR1 SGHTA, CDR2 FQGNSA. The CDR3 is made up of 15 amino acids. CDR3 sequence: CASSLGGQRADTQYF. CDR3 nucleotide sequence: TGTGCCAGCAGTTTAGGGGGACAGAGGGCAGATACGCAGTATTTT.

The rearrangement joins TRBV29-1 to TRBJ2-1, with 9 bases identical to TRBD1. The V segment lost 1 base and the J segment 3 bases; nucleotides outside the gene matches: 1. This CDR3 has 14 amino acids. CDR1 is SQVTM and CDR2 is ANQGSEA in the germline V gene. CDR3 nucleotides: TGCAGCGTTGAAGGACAGGGGGGCTACAATGAGCAGTTCTTC. It codes for CSVEGQGGYNEQFF.

V and J are TRBV6-2 or TRBV6-3 and TRBJ2-1; possibly TRBD2 for D (5 bases). The CDR3 loop spans 15 amino acids. V was cut by 3 bases and J by 0 bases, with 9 bases left in between. The germline CDR1 and CDR2 sequences are MNHEY and SVGEGT. The CDR3 spells CASSYAGHSYNEQFF. CDR3 coding DNA: TGTGCCAGCAGTTATGCGGGTCACTCCTACAATGAGCAGTTCTTC.

This clonotype was counted a few times. This chain connects TRBV10-3 to TRBJ2-7, with 12 bases matching TRBD2. In germline, CDR1 is ENHRY, CDR2 SYGVKD. CDR3 length: 15 amino acids. Trimming cost V 6 bases and J 2 bases; bases outside gene matches: 5. Here the CDR3 reads CAIRPGLAGTYEQYF. In DNA form, the CDR3 reads TGTGCCATCAGGCCCGGACTAGCGGGGACCTACGAGCAGTACTTC.

The chain joins TRBV29-1 to TRBJ2-3; the match to TRBD2 covers 10 bases. From germline, CDR1 is SQVTM and CDR2 ANQGSEA. V was pared by 5 bases and J by 4 bases, with 9 bases of the junction left unmatched. The CDR3 extends over 15 amino acids. CDR3 in DNA: TGCAGCGTTTTCAGGGGTAGCGGGGGGTCAGATACGCAGTATTTT. Residues: CSVFRGSGGSDTQYF.

The rearrangement joins TRBV20-1 to TRBJ2-7; TRBD1 matches 10 bases. There are 15 residues in the CDR3. Germline loops: CDR1 DFQATT, CDR2 SNEGSKA (reference sequence). Trimming removed 3 bases from V and 3 bases from J; junction bases left unmatched: 8. This CDR3 is CSASGGTGVLYEQYF. In nucleotides, the CDR3 is TGCAGTGCTAGTGGCGGGACAGGGGTTCTCTACGAGCAGTACTTC.

This clonotype was found a few times. The chain joins TRBV7-2 to TRBJ2-1, with D maybe TRBD1 (5 bases). CDR1 is SGHTA and CDR2 is FQGNSA in the germline V gene. Trimming cost V 0 bases and J 10 bases, with 10 bases left between them. This CDR3 has 13 residues. The DNA for the CDR3 is TGTGCCAGCAGCTTAGCGCCCAGGGAAGAGCAGTTCTTC. Translating gives CASSLAPREEQFF.

The chain has TRBV5-1 and TRBJ1-1; D call uncertain. CDR1 is SGHRS and CDR2 is YFSETQ in the germline V gene. V lost 3 bases to trimming and J lost 2 bases, with 14 bases between them. This CDR3 comprises 15 residues. The CDR3 reads CASSSQVVGNTEAFF. In DNA form, the CDR3 reads TGCGCCAGCAGCTCCCAGGTGGTGGGTAACACTGAAGCTTTCTTT.

V usage is TRBV20-1 and J usage is TRBJ2-1; D call uncertain. There are 14 residues in the CDR3. V was pared by 6 bases and J by 1 base, with 13 bases between. Germline loops: CDR1 DFQATT, CDR2 SNEGSKA (reference sequence). CDR3 bases: TGCAGTGCGCAGACGGTGGTGTCCTACAATGAGCAGTTCTTC. This codes for CSAQTVVSYNEQFF.